These T cell receptor beta chains were read from a single sample in a study of blood T cell repertoires in COVID-19. TCRdb's table, derived via immunoSEQ multiplex PCR, lists solely in-frame clones and lacks some. The table records 160,000 or so clones, approximately 87% of them present only once. The source material was peripheral blood. Receptors originate from an older woman with acute or convalescent COVID-19. The CDR3 runs from the conserved cysteine through the conserved F or W. D genes are given only for firm matches. Part of the rows lack a size; the others show once, few, many or a class for expanded clones.

V gene	J gene	clone size	D gene	CDR3 protein	CDR3 DNA
TRBV16	TRBJ2-7	NA	NA	CASSQSSQSYEQYF	TGTGCCAGCAGCCAATCAAGCCAATCCTACGAGCAGTACTTC
TRBV11-1	TRBJ1-6	NA	TRBD1	CASSRNRDRASPLHF	TGTGCCAGCAGCCGGAACCGGGACAGGGCTTCACCCCTCCACTTT
TRBV4-3	TRBJ1-1	NA	TRBD1	CASSQDVVGQLSNTEAFF	TGCGCCAGCAGCCAAGATGTTGTGGGACAGCTGTCGAACACTGAAGCTTTCTTT
TRBV3-1/TRBV3-2	TRBJ1-2	NA	NA	CASSQVLGLPRGDGYTF	TGTGCCAGCAGCCAAGTATTGGGACTTCCGAGAGGGGATGGCTACACCTTC
TRBV6-5	TRBJ1-5	NA	NA	CASSKTTGDPQPQHF	TGTGCCAGCAGTAAGACAACGGGGGATCCTCAGCCCCAGCATTTT
TRBV10-1	TRBJ2-2	once	NA	CASSDPGALSTGELFF	TGCGCCAGCAGTGATCCGGGAGCCCTTTCCACCGGGGAGCTGTTTTTT
TRBV7-2	TRBJ2-5	NA	TRBD2	CASSVSGGAVKTQYF	TGTGCCAGCAGCGTAAGCGGGGGGGCCGTAAAGACCCAGTACTTC
TRBV6-5	TRBJ2-1	NA	TRBD1	CASGHRGYYNEQFF	TGTGCCAGCGGTCACAGGGGGTACTACAATGAGCAGTTCTTC
TRBV29-1	TRBJ1-4	once	NA	CSVSYRSGPRFF	TGCAGCGTTAGCTATCGGTCAGGTCCAAGGTTTTTT
TRBV4-3	TRBJ2-7	NA	NA	CASSQDRGAPYEQYF	TGCGCCAGCAGCCAAGATCGCGGGGCCCCCTACGAGCAGTACTTC
TRBV4-1	TRBJ2-1	NA	NA	CASSYLRGSYNEQFF	TGCGCCAGCAGCTATCTCAGGGGATCCTACAATGAGCAGTTCTTC
TRBV7-9	TRBJ1-5	NA	TRBD1	CASSPTGGRGQPQHF	TGTGCCAGCAGCCCTACAGGGGGCAGGGGCCAGCCCCAGCATTTT
TRBV19	TRBJ2-7	NA	TRBD1	CASSSGTGMSYEQYF	TGTGCCAGTAGTTCAGGGACAGGGATGTCCTACGAGCAGTACTTC
TRBV7-9	TRBJ2-3	NA	TRBD2	CASSFGSGGAVDTQYF	TGTGCCAGCAGCTTTGGGAGCGGGGGGGCCGTAGATACGCAGTATTTT
TRBV19	TRBJ2-1	NA	TRBD2	CASSIPSGGRNEQFF	TGTGCCAGTAGTATACCCAGCGGGGGCCGCAATGAGCAGTTCTTC
TRBV10-3	TRBJ2-3	NA	TRBD1	CAISRDRGTDTQYF	TGTGCCATCAGCCGGGACAGGGGGACAGATACGCAGTATTTT
TRBV18	TRBJ2-3	few	NA	CASSPSREINTQYF	TGTGCCAGCTCACCTTCCAGGGAAATCAATACGCAGTATTTT
TRBV7-2	TRBJ2-7	NA	NA	CASSLALAGAAYEQYF	TGTGCCAGCAGCTTAGCGCTGGCGGGGGCGGCCTACGAGCAGTACTTC
TRBV15	TRBJ2-1	NA	NA	CATSRDHGEQFF	TGTGCCACCAGCAGAGATCACGGTGAGCAGTTCTTC
TRBV10-3	TRBJ1-5	NA	TRBD1	CATRGQGVGSQPQHF	TGTGCCACCAGGGGACAGGGGGTTGGTAGTCAGCCCCAGCATTTT
TRBV7-2	TRBJ2-2	NA	NA	CASSLSRSNTGELFF	TGTGCCAGCAGCTTGAGTCGGTCGAACACCGGGGAGCTGTTTTTT
TRBV7-2	TRBJ1-4	once	NA	CASSVGPGLGGKLFF	TGTGCCAGCAGCGTAGGCCCGGGGTTGGGCGGAAAACTGTTTTTT
TRBV28	TRBJ2-4	NA	TRBD1	CASSFGQGNIQYF	TGTGCCAGCAGTTTCGGACAGGGAAACATTCAGTACTTC
TRBV5-1	TRBJ2-1	NA	TRBD2	CAREREAPNEQFF	TGCGCCAGAGAGCGGGAGGCACCCAATGAGCAGTTCTTC
TRBV15	TRBJ2-3	NA	NA	CATSPLVADTQYF	TGTGCCACCAGCCCCCTTGTAGCGGATACGCAGTATTTT
TRBV11-2	TRBJ1-6	NA	NA	CASSPSLRSSFNYNSPLHF	TGTGCCAGCAGCCCATCACTACGCTCATCCTTCAACTATAATTCACCCCTCCACTTT
TRBV10-3	TRBJ1-6	NA	NA	CAISEAGYNSPLHF	TGTGCCATCAGTGAGGCAGGCTATAATTCACCCCTCCACTTT
TRBV7-6	TRBJ2-1	NA	NA	CASSSQQYTEQFF	TGTGCCAGCAGCTCCCAACAATATACGGAGCAGTTCTTC